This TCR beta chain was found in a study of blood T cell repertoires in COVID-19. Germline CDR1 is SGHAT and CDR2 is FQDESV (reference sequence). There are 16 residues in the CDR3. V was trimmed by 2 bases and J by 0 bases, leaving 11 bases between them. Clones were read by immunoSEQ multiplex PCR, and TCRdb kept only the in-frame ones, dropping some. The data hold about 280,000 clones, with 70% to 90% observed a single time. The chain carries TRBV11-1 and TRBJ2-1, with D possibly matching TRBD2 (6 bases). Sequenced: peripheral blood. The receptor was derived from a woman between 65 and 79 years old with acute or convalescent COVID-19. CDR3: CASSLRAGTSYNEQFF. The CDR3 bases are TGTGCCAGCAGCTTAAGGGCGGGGACCTCCTACAATGAGCAGTTCTTC.